This record concerns one T cell receptor beta chain sequence. The entry originates in a study of blood T cell repertoires in COVID-19. Study-level information: Acute and convalescent COVID-19 specimens originated in the United States, Italy and Spain.

Per the study methods: The assay estimated nucleated cells by amplifying reference gene primers. Using immunoSEQ multiplex PCR, the repertoire was profiled, and TCRdb retains in-frame clones only, with some absent. V, J and clone size are taken as reported in that table, and D and trimming were inferred from the DNA itself. This table holds approximately 210,000 clones, 88% found once. V was trimmed by 5 bases and J by 5 bases, leaving 12 bases between them. This CDR3 is 14 amino acids long. The V gene's germline CDR1 is SGHTA and CDR2 FQGNSA. The receptor's source is a man aged 35 to 55 with acute or convalescent COVID-19. The chain uses TRBV7-2 and TRBJ2-2; a weak D match, TRBD2 (6 bases). Material: peripheral blood. In DNA form, the CDR3 reads TGTGCCAGCAGCAAAGGGACTTTAACCGGGGAGCTGTTTTTT. As protein: CASSKGTLTGELFF.